These 19 T cell receptor beta chains came from one sample sequenced in a study of cytomegalovirus exposure and HLA in healthy donors. PCR was performed using 60 Vbeta and 13 Jbeta primers. Only in-frame clones appear in the TCRdb table, and some are missing; sequencing was by immunoSEQ multiplex PCR. Found here are some 120,000 clones, 75% to 85% of them singletons; the top ten hold 1%. The sequencing input was PBMCs. These receptors came from a man in his forties or fifties in good health and CMV-seronegative.

This chain uses TRBV9 with TRBJ2-1, with 11 bases lining up with TRBD2. This CDR3 spans 16 amino acids. Germline CDR1 is SGDLS and CDR2 is YYNGEE. V lost 4 bases and J lost 10; bases outside the gene matches: 13. In DNA, the CDR3 is TGTGCCAGCAGCAAACGAGGGGGACTAGCGGAAAGCGAGCAGTTCTTC. Protein sequence: CASSKRGGLAESEQFF. Together with reference TRBV9 and TRBJ2-1, the CDR3 gives the full variable domain: DSGVTQTPKHLITATGQRVTLRCSPRSGDLSVYWYQQSLDQGLQFLIQYYNGEERAKGNILERFSAQQFPDLHSELNLSSLELGDSALYFCASSKRGGLAESEQFFGPGTRLTVL.

The chain joins TRBV10-1 to TRBJ2-3, with D tentatively TRBD1 (6 bases). The CDR3 contains 13 residues. Germline V gene lookup returns CDR1 WNHNN and CDR2 SYGVQD (reference sequence). Trimming cost V 7 bases and J 1 base, with 9 bases left between them. The CDR3: CASKSGGTDTQYF. CDR3 nucleotide sequence: TGCGCCAGCAAGTCAGGGGGCACAGATACGCAGTATTTT.

The V call is TRBV7-9, the J call TRBJ1-3; 7 bases align to TRBD1. Trimming cost V 2 bases and J 2 bases; bases outside gene matches: 3. Germline CDR1 is SEHNR and CDR2 is FQNEAQ (reference sequence). The CDR3 is 15 residues long. The CDR3 DNA is TGTGCCAGCAGCTTACAGGGGGATCCTGGAAACACCATATATTTT. This sequence encodes CASSLQGDPGNTIYF.

This clone has more than one count but fewer than ten. The V gene is TRBV10-2, the J gene TRBJ2-5; tentatively, D is TRBD2 (6 bases). This CDR3 has 13 amino acids. Germline assignment: CDR1 WSHSY and CDR2 SAAADI. Trimming removed 7 bases from V and 4 bases from J, with 13 bases in between. CDR3 sequence (DNA): TGCGCCAGCACATTGTCGGGAGTAGAGACCCAGTACTTC. Its translation is CASTLSGVETQYF.

V and J are TRBV28 and TRBJ2-3, with D possibly matching TRBD1 (5 bases). Germline CDR1 reads MDHEN; CDR2 reads SYDVKM. CDR3 length: 15 residues. Trimming cost V 3 bases and J 3 bases, with 13 bases left between them. The CDR3 DNA sequence: TGTGCCAGCAGTTTTGGCAGGGTGGGTACAGATACGCAGTATTTT. It specifies CASSFGRVGTDTQYF. Looking up the rest from reference TRBV28 and TRBJ2-3 gives the full variable domain: DVKVTQSSRYLVKRTGEKVFLECVQDMDHENMFWYRQDPGLGLRLIYFSYDVKMKEKGDIPEGYSVSREKKERFSLILESASTNQTSMYLCASSFGRVGTDTQYFGPGTRLTVL.

To note about this clone: At the DNA level, this CDR3 is encoded by other sequences in the same sample as well. The chain uses TRBV6-5 and TRBJ2-7; 11 positions agree with TRBD2. Germline lookup yields CDR1 MNHEY and CDR2 SVGAGI. V was clipped by 0 bases and J by 3 bases; unmatched bases: 1. The CDR3 is 15 amino acids. In DNA, the CDR3 is TGTGCCAGCAGTTACTCGACTAGCGGGATCTACGAGCAGTACTTC. It translates to CASSYSTSGIYEQYF.

The chain carries TRBV4-1 and TRBJ2-5; 9 bases line up with TRBD1. V was pared by 4 bases and J by 5 bases, with 11 bases of the junction left unmatched. The length of the CDR3 is 16 residues. The V gene's germline CDR1 is MGHRA and CDR2 YSYEKL. Here the CDR3 DNA reads TGCGCCAGCAGCCGCCATCGAGACAGGGGGTTGGAGACCCAGTACTTC. Protein product: CASSRHRDRGLETQYF.

The sample holds a few counts of this clone. This chain connects TRBV30 to TRBJ2-7, with D possibly matching TRBD2 (5 bases). Germline CDR1 GTSNPN, CDR2 SVGIG (reference sequence). With 3 bases removed from V and 3 bases from J, the gap between germline ends came to 12 bases. This CDR3 spans 13 amino acids. This chain's CDR3 is CAWSPPGIYEQYF. Written as DNA, the CDR3 is TGTGCCTGGAGCCCCCCCGGGATCTACGAGCAGTACTTC.

The J gene is TRBJ1-1, the V gene TRBV18, with D possibly TRBD1 on 6 matching bases. Germline values: CDR1 KGHSH, CDR2 LQKENI. V lost 2 bases and J lost 4, with 8 bases in between. This CDR3 has 13 residues. The CDR3 coding sequence is TGTGCCAGCTCACCAGGCAGGGGCACTGAAGCTTTCTTT. It translates to CASSPGRGTEAFF.

J is TRBJ1-5 and V is TRBV15; D not certain. CDR1 LNHNV and CDR2 YYDKDF come from the germline V gene (reference sequence). The V gene lost 0 bases and the J gene lost 3 bases, with 9 bases spanning the gap. The CDR3 totals 15 residues. CDR3 protein: CATSREYGDNQPQHF. CDR3 nucleotides: TGTGCCACCAGCAGAGAATACGGGGACAATCAGCCCCAGCATTTT. Variable domain in full (rest from reference TRBV15 and TRBJ1-5): DAMVIQNPRYQVTQFGKPVTLSCSQTLNHNVMYWYQQKSSQAPKLLFHYYDKDFNNEADTPDNFQSRRPNTSFCFLDIRSPGLGDTAMYLCATSREYGDNQPQHFGDGTRLSIL.

CDR3 sequence: CASSYGQVATEAFF. The CDR3 DNA reads TGTGCCAGCAGCTATGGACAGGTCGCCACTGAAGCTTTCTTT. V usage is TRBV6-5 and J usage is TRBJ1-1; 7 nucleotides agree with TRBD1. This CDR3 is 14 amino acids long. CDR1 and CDR2 from the germline V gene are MNHEY and SVGAGI. V was clipped by 6 bases and J by 4 bases; unmatched bases: 8.

The chain employs TRBV7-9 and TRBJ2-3, with 10 bases that match TRBD2. The CDR3 is 15 residues long. Germline V CDR1 and CDR2: SEHNR, FQNEAQ (reference sequence). The V and J ends lost 9 bases and 6 bases, in that order; junction bases with no gene match: 12. The CDR3 DNA reads TGTGCCAGTATGGGTCTAGCGGGAGTAATGGATACGCAGTATTTT. It encodes CASMGLAGVMDTQYF.

This chain uses TRBV10-3 with TRBJ2-7; D is possibly TRBD1 (5 bases). V was trimmed by 2 bases and J by 4 bases, leaving 9 bases between them. Germline values: CDR1 ENHRY, CDR2 SYGVKD. The length of the CDR3 is 13 residues. The CDR3 region has the DNA TGTGCCATCAGTGAGGTCCAGGGATACGAGCAGTACTTC. Protein product: CAISEVQGYEQYF.

This clone was picked up one time. This chain uses TRBV29-1 with TRBJ2-7; 14 bases map to TRBD2. The CDR3 length is 15 residues. V was clipped by 6 bases and J by 4 bases; unmatched bases: 8. Looked up from germline, CDR1 is SQVTM and CDR2 is ANQGSEA. CDR3 nucleotide sequence: TGCAGCGTGACCGGGACTAGCGGGGGTTGGTACGAGCAGTACTTC. It codes for CSVTGTSGGWYEQYF.

This rearrangement joins TRBV7-8 to TRBJ2-5; 7 bases align to TRBD1. V dropped 1 base and J dropped 1; count of bases not matched to a gene: 0. Germline loops: CDR1 SGHVS, CDR2 FQNEAQ. The CDR3 spans 14 residues. DNA for the CDR3: TGTGCCAGCAGCTTAGGGACAGGCCAAGAGACCCAGTACTTC. The encoded protein is CASSLGTGQETQYF.

J is TRBJ2-1 and V is TRBV7-3, with D unresolved. Germline CDR1 SGHTA, CDR2 FQGTGA. The CDR3 has 15 amino acids. V was cut by 4 bases and J by 0 bases, with 10 bases left in between. This chain's CDR3 is CASSYDSSSYNEQFF. The CDR3 coding sequence is TGTGCCAGCAGCTACGACTCGAGCTCCTACAATGAGCAGTTCTTC.

This clone was found once. The chain employs TRBV9 and TRBJ1-3; 7 bases fit TRBD1. Trimming cost V 4 bases and J 4 bases; bases outside gene matches: 8. Per the germline V gene, CDR1 is SGDLS and CDR2 is YYNGEE. This CDR3 spans 15 amino acids. The CDR3 region is CASSPRQGSGNTIYF. As DNA, the CDR3 is TGTGCCAGCAGCCCCCGACAGGGTAGCGGAAACACCATATATTTT.

The chain combines TRBV29-1 with TRBJ2-3; 7 nucleotides line up with TRBD1. CDR1 is SQVTM and CDR2 is ANQGSEA in the germline V gene. The CDR3 has 15 amino acids. V dropped 7 bases and J dropped 3; count of bases not matched to a gene: 13. The CDR3 DNA reads TGCAGCGGAAACTACAGGGGAGTCGGGACAGATACGCAGTATTTT. Protein product: CSGNYRGVGTDTQYF.

A few counts support this clone. This chain connects TRBV5-8 to TRBJ2-5; 7 bases are shared with TRBD2. V was clipped by 0 bases and J by 4 bases; unmatched bases: 6. This CDR3 is built from 15 residues. In germline, CDR1 is SGHTS, CDR2 YDEGEE. The CDR3 reads CASSLGGLEGETQYF. The CDR3 DNA sequence: TGTGCCAGCAGCTTGGGAGGACTAGAGGGAGAGACCCAGTACTTC.